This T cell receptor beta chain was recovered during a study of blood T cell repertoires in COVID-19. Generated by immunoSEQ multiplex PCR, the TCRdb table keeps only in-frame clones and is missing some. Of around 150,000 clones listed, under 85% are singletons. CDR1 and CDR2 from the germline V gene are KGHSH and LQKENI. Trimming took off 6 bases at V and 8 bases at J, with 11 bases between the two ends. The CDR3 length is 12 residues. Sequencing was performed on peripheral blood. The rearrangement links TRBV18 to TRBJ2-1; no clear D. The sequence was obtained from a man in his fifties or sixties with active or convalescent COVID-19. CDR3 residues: CASSPSRYEQFF. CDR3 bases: TGTGCCAGCTCCCCGAGCAGGTATGAGCAGTTCTTC.